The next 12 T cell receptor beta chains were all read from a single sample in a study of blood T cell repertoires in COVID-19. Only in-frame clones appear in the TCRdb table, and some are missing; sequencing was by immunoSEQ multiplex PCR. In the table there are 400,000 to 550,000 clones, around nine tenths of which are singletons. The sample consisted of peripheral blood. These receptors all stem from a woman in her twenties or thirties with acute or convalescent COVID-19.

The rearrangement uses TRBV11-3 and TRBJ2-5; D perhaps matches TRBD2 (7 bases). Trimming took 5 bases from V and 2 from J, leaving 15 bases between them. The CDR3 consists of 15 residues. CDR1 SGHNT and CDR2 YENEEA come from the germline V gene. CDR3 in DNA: TGTGCCAGCAGCAGAACCGGGGGGCTGCAAGAGACCCAGTACTTC. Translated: CASSRTGGLQETQYF.

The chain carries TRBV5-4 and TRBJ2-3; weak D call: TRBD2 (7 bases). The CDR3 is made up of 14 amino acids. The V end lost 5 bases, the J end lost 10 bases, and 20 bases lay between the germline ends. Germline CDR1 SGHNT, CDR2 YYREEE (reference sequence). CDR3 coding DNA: TGTGCCAGCAGAATCGACGCCTTGCGGGGGCCGCAGTATTTT. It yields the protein CASRIDALRGPQYF.

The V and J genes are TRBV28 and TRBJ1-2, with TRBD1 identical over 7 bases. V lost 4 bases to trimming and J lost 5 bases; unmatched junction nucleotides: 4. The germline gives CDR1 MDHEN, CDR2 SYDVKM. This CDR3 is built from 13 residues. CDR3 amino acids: CASSYTTGYGYTF. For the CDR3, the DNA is TGTGCCAGCAGTTATACGACAGGGTATGGCTACACCTTC.

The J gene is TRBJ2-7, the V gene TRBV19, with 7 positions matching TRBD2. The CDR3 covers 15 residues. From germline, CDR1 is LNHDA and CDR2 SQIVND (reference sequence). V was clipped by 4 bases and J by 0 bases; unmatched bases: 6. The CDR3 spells CASSRSGKASYEQYF. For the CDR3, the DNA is TGTGCCAGTAGTAGAAGCGGGAAAGCCTCCTACGAGCAGTACTTC.

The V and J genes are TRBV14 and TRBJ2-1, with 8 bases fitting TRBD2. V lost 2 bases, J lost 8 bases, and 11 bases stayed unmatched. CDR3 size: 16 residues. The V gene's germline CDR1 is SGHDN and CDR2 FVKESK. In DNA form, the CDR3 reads TGTGCCAGCAGCCAAATCAGACCGGGGGGGTTAGATGAGCAGTTCTTC. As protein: CASSQIRPGGLDEQFF.

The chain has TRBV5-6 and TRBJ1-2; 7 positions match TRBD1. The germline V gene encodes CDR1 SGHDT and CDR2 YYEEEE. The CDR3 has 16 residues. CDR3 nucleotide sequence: TGTGCGAGCGGGATTTTAGGGGGCGTTGAGTGGCTTGGCTACACCTTC. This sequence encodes CASGILGGVEWLGYTF.

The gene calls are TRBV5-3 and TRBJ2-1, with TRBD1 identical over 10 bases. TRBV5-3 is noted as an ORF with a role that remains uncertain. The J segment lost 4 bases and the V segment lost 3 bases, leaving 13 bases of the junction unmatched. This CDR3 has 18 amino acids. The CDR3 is CARSWGQGSRSDYNEQFF. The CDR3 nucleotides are TGTGCCAGAAGCTGGGGACAGGGGTCCAGATCAGATTACAATGAGCAGTTCTTC.

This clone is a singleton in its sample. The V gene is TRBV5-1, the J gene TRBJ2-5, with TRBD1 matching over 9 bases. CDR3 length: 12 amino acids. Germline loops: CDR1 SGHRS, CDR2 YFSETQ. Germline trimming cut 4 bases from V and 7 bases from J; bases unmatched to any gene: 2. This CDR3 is CASSGTGSTQYF. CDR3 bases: TGCGCCAGCAGCGGGACAGGGTCGACCCAGTACTTC.

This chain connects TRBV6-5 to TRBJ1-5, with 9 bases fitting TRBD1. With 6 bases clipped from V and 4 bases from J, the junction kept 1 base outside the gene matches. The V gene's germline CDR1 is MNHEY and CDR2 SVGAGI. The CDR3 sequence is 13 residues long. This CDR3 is CASRGQGNQPQHF. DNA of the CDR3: TGTGCCAGCAGGGGACAGGGTAATCAGCCCCAGCATTTT.

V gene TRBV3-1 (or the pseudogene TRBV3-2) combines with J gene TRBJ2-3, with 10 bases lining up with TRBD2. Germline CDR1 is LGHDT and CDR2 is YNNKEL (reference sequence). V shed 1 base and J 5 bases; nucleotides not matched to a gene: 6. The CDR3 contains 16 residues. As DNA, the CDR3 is TGTGCCAGCAGCCAAGCTCGAGCGGGGGGGTTAGATACGCAGTATTTT. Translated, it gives CASSQARAGGLDTQYF.

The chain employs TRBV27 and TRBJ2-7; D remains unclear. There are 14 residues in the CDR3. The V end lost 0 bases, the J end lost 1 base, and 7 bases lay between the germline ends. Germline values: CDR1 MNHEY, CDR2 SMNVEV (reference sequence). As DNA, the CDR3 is TGTGCCAGCAGTTTATCTCCAGGATCCTACGAGCAGTACTTC. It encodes CASSLSPGSYEQYF.

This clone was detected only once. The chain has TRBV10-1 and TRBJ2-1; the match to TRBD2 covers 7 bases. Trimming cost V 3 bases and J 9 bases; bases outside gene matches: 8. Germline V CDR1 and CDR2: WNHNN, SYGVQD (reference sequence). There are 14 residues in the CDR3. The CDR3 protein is CASSEILGEGEQFF. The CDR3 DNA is TGCGCCAGCAGTGAAATCTTGGGGGAGGGTGAGCAGTTCTTC.